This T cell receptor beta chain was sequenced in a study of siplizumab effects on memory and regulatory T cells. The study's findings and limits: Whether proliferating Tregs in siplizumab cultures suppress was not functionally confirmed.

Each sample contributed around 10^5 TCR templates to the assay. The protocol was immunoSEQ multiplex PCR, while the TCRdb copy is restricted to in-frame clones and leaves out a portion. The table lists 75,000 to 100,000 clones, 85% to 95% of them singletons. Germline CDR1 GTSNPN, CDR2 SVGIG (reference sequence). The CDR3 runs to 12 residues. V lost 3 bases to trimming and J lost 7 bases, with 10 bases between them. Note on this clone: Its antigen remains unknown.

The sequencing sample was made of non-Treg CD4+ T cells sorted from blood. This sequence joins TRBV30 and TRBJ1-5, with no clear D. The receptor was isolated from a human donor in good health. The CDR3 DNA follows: TGTGCCTGGAGCCCCGCCAGACAGCCCCAGCATTTT. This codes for CAWSPARQPQHF.